These 31 T cell receptor beta chains originate from one sample sequenced in a study of Ad26.COV2.S vaccination and SARS-CoV-2 variants (dated by TCRdb to the early 2020s). The library came from the immunoSEQ multiplex PCR assay. The table comes from immuneACCESS by way of TCRdb, which keeps in-frame sequences with V and J called. Part of the clones is missing from these tables; in studies checked, under half for an unresolved V gene and the rest for unknown reasons. The table for this sample lists around 450,000 clones; 90% of them were counted only once. The leading ten clones occupy about 12% of the sample. The sample's treatment or condition label, in plain terms: 15 to 20 received Ad26.COV2.S at low or high dose, single or two shots; 5 received placebo; per-sample allocation not given. Repertoires of vaccine and placebo recipients were sequenced from samples collected on day 63 after the first injection.

Here the sequenced sample was peripheral blood, taken in a trial of Ad26.COV2.S vaccine versus placebo. These receptors all stem from a person between 18 and 65 years old who received the Ad26.COV2.S COVID-19 vaccine or a placebo.

The rearrangement joins TRBV4-3 to TRBJ2-1; TRBD2 agrees at 13 bases. J lost 2 bases, V lost 0 bases, and 4 bases had no gene match. The CDR3 totals 18 residues. CDR1 and CDR2 (germline): LGHNA, YSLEER. As DNA, the CDR3 is TGCGCCAGCAGCCAAGAGGCACTAGCGGGAGGGCCCTACAATGAGCAGTTCTTC. Translated: CASSQEALAGGPYNEQFF.

The genes are TRBV28 and TRBJ2-7; 8 nucleotides line up with TRBD2. V gave up 4 bases and J gave up 3 bases; unmatched junction bases: 5. The CDR3 length is 14 residues. CDR1 is MDHEN, CDR2 SYDVKM, per germline. Written as DNA, the CDR3 is TGTGCCAGCAGTTCCAGCGGGAGCCGCTACGAGCAGTACTTC. This encodes CASSSSGSRYEQYF.

The chain couples TRBV2 to TRBJ1-1, with D perhaps TRBD1 (6 bases). From germline, CDR1 is SNHLY and CDR2 FYNNEI. The V end lost 3 bases, the J end lost 6 bases, and 14 bases lay between the germline ends. The CDR3 totals 14 residues. In nucleotides, the CDR3 is TGTGCCAGCAGTGAGGGGGGGCCGGGGGCTGAAGCTTTCTTT. Its protein is CASSEGGPGAEAFF.

The rearrangement links TRBV19 to TRBJ2-1; D unresolved. This CDR3 is 15 amino acids long. V gave up 3 bases and J gave up 0 bases, with 9 bases separating them. CDR1 is LNHDA, CDR2 SQIVND, per germline (reference sequence). The CDR3 reads CASSIETFSYNEQFF. In DNA, the CDR3 is TGTGCCAGTAGTATTGAGACATTCTCCTACAATGAGCAGTTCTTC.

This clone was found once. The V gene is TRBV3-1 (or the pseudogene TRBV3-2), the J gene TRBJ2-1; 12 bases align to TRBD1. This CDR3 is 15 amino acids long. Trimming took 5 bases from V and 4 from J; bases not matched to a gene: 3. Germline CDR1 reads LGHDT; CDR2 reads YNNKEL (reference sequence). The CDR3 coding sequence is TGTGCCAGCAGCGGGACAGGGGGCAGGTACAATGAGCAGTTCTTC. Translation gives CASSGTGGRYNEQFF.

This chain links TRBV5-4 with TRBJ1-2, with D possibly matching TRBD1 (5 bases). V was cut by 2 bases and J by 7 bases, with 15 bases left in between. The CDR3 sequence is 14 residues long. Germline V lookup: CDR1 SGHNT, CDR2 YYREEE (reference sequence). Here the CDR3 DNA reads TGTGCCAGCAGCTTACAGTCCGAGGGACCTGGCTACACCTTC. Translation gives CASSLQSEGPGYTF.

The rearrangement joins TRBV6-2 or TRBV6-3 to TRBJ1-5; D not resolved. Germline-derived CDR1 and CDR2 are MNHEY and SVGEGT. Trimming removed 6 bases at V and 5 bases at J, with 20 bases between. This CDR3 spans 16 amino acids. CDR3 protein: CASSLPGSPQYQPQHF. DNA for the CDR3: TGTGCCAGCAGCCTACCGGGCAGCCCCCAATATCAGCCCCAGCATTTT.

The chain has TRBV5-4 and TRBJ2-1; D is perhaps TRBD2 (7 bases). The germline CDR1 and CDR2 sequences are SGHNT and YYREEE (reference sequence). With 7 bases removed from V and 10 bases from J, the gap between germline ends came to 24 bases. The CDR3 has 15 residues. The CDR3 loop reads CASGRASGPQGEQFF. CDR3 DNA sequence: TGTGCCAGCGGCCGGGCTAGCGGTCCCCAGGGGGAGCAGTTCTTC.

V gene TRBV2 combines with J gene TRBJ1-1; no clear D gene. The length of the CDR3 is 13 residues. Germline CDR1 SNHLY, CDR2 FYNNEI. The V and J ends lost 5 bases and 5 bases respectively, with 12 bases between them. The CDR3 region has the DNA TGTGCCAGCAGTCCGGGGAGGTTGACTGAAGCTTTCTTT. It encodes CASSPGRLTEAFF.

The rearrangement links TRBV6-5 to TRBJ1-5; TRBD1 is a possible D gene (5 bases). Germline V gene sequence: CDR1 MNHEY, CDR2 SVGAGI. The length of the CDR3 is 14 residues. Trimming pared 7 bases from V and 6 bases from J, leaving 16 bases between. The CDR3 sequence is CASNGRTHLQPQHF. In DNA form, the CDR3 reads TGTGCCAGCAATGGCAGGACACATCTTCAGCCCCAGCATTTT.

The rearrangement links TRBV28 to TRBJ1-6; 11 bases agree with TRBD1. Trimming cost V 6 bases and J 9 bases; bases outside gene matches: 10. The CDR3 is made up of 16 amino acids. The germline V gene has CDR1 MDHEN and CDR2 SYDVKM. CDR3 residues: CASSTEGQGVFSPLHF. The CDR3 DNA is TGTGCCAGCAGCACAGAGGGACAGGGGGTGTTTTCACCCCTCCACTTT.

The chain recombines TRBV21-1 with TRBJ2-7. TRBV21-1 is a listed pseudogene. This CDR3 has 16 amino acids. In DNA, the CDR3 is TGTGCCAGCAGCAAAGCGGGTAGGGAGGGGGCCAACGAGCAGTACTTC. It specifies CASSKAGREGANEQYF.

J is TRBJ1-2 and V is TRBV7-9; D is unclear. Per germline, CDR1 SEHNR and CDR2 FQNEAQ (reference sequence). The CDR3 spans 11 residues. Deletions cut 1 base from V and 8 bases from J, with 5 bases between. Here the CDR3 reads CASSLDVGYTF. The CDR3 DNA reads TGTGCCAGCAGCTTAGATGTAGGCTACACCTTC.

The genes are TRBV11-3 and TRBJ2-1, with D possibly being TRBD2 (5 bases). The CDR3 has 15 residues. Germline CDR1 reads SGHNT; CDR2 reads YENEEA. Trimming cost V 0 bases and J 10 bases, with 16 bases left between them. In DNA form, the CDR3 reads TGTGCCAGCAGCTTAGATAGTTCGTTGGAGCGGGAGCAGTTCTTC. Protein product: CASSLDSSLEREQFF. Filled out from reference TRBV11-3 and TRBJ2-1, the complete variable domain reads EAGVVQSPRYKIIEKKQPVAFWCNPISGHNTLYWYLQNLGQGPELLIRYENEEAVDDSQLPKDRFSAERLKGVDSTLKIQPAELGDSAVYLCASSLDSSLEREQFFGPGTRLTVL.

CDR3 sequence (DNA): TGTGCCATCAAACCGGGCCAAACATTGGATGGCTACACCTTC. Translating it yields CAIKPGQTLDGYTF. The chain combines TRBV10-3 with TRBJ1-2; D unresolved. Germline-derived CDR1 and CDR2 are ENHRY and SYGVKD. This CDR3 has 14 amino acids. The ends were cut back, 7 bases at V and 6 bases at J, with 18 bases in the middle.

The rearrangement links TRBV6-5 to TRBJ1-2, with D unresolved. The CDR3 extends over 13 amino acids. Trimming stripped 2 bases from V and 0 bases from J, with 4 bases between. Germline lookup yields CDR1 MNHEY and CDR2 SVGAGI. CDR3 sequence reads: CASSYVPNYGYTF. As DNA, the CDR3 is TGTGCCAGCAGTTACGTACCTAACTATGGCTACACCTTC.

V is TRBV7-6 and J is TRBJ2-1, with 11 bases aligning to TRBD2. CDR3 length equals 19 residues. Germline V CDR1 and CDR2: SGHVS, FNYEAQ. V trimming: 1 base; J trimming: 7 bases; junction bases outside the gene matches: 15. Written as DNA, the CDR3 is TGTGCCAGCAGCTTAGATTCCCCCTTAGCGGGGGGGCCCTGGAATGAGCAGTTCTTC. Amino acid sequence: CASSLDSPLAGGPWNEQFF.

V gene TRBV2 combines with J gene TRBJ2-5, with 12 positions matching TRBD2. CDR1 and CDR2 from the germline V gene are SNHLY and FYNNEI. V gave up 4 bases and J gave up 4 bases; unmatched junction bases: 4. This CDR3 region has 15 residues. The CDR3 sequence: CASSGPSGGGETQYF. The CDR3 region has the DNA TGTGCCAGCAGTGGACCTAGCGGGGGGGGAGAGACCCAGTACTTC.

The J gene is TRBJ2-1, the V gene TRBV7-9; D unresolved. The ends were cut back, 3 bases at V and 2 bases at J, with 8 bases in the middle. CDR3 length: 14 residues. Germline assignment: CDR1 SEHNR and CDR2 FQNEAQ (reference sequence). CDR3 nucleotides: TGTGCCAGCAGCTTTGTAGAGGCCTACAATGAGCAGTTCTTC. Translated, it gives CASSFVEAYNEQFF. Full variable domain (outside the CDR3, taken from reference TRBV7-9 and TRBJ2-1): DTGVSQNPRHKITKRGQNVTFRCDPISEHNRLYWYRQTLGQGPEFLTYFQNEAQLEKSRLLSDRFSAERPKGSFSTLEIQRTEQGDSAMYLCASSFVEAYNEQFFGPGTRLTVL.

J is TRBJ1-2 and V is TRBV18; D remains unclear. With 0 bases removed from V and 4 bases from J, the gap between germline ends came to 6 bases. Germline CDR1 KGHSH, CDR2 LQKENI. The length of the CDR3 is 13 residues. The chain's CDR3 is CASSPPSIYGYTF. The CDR3 DNA follows: TGTGCCAGCTCACCACCGTCAATCTATGGCTACACCTTC.

V and J are TRBV30 and TRBJ1-5; 7 bases agree with TRBD1. This CDR3 region has 14 residues. The germline CDR1 and CDR2 sequences are GTSNPN and SVGIG (reference sequence). The V segment lost 1 base and the J segment 4 bases; nucleotides outside the gene matches: 4. CDR3 sequence: CAWSDRGGNQPQHF. DNA for the CDR3: TGTGCCTGGAGTGACAGGGGAGGAAATCAGCCCCAGCATTTT.

The V gene is TRBV6-2 or TRBV6-3, the J gene TRBJ1-2; D gene unclear. Trimming pared 2 bases from V and 4 bases from J, leaving 8 bases between. The CDR3 consists of 13 residues. Germline V gene sequence: CDR1 MNHEY, CDR2 SVGEGT. The CDR3 DNA is TGTGCCAGCAGTTACGACGCCCGCTATGGCTACACCTTC. This gives the protein CASSYDARYGYTF.

The genes are TRBV6-6 and TRBJ1-5; 8 bases line up with TRBD1. Trimming removed 6 bases from V and 2 bases from J; junction bases left unmatched: 3. CDR3 length: 14 amino acids. CDR1 and CDR2 from the germline V gene are MNHNY and SVGAGI (reference sequence). CDR3 nucleotides: TGTGCCAGCAGCTACAGGGGGGGCAATCAGCCCCAGCATTTT. Encoded protein: CASSYRGGNQPQHF.

The chain recombines TRBV28 with TRBJ1-4; a possible D gene is TRBD1 (6 bases). This CDR3 has 12 amino acids. CDR1 and CDR2 (germline): MDHEN, SYDVKM. Here the CDR3 reads CAAGDLVQKLFF. CDR3 DNA: TGTGCTGCAGGGGACCTCGTGCAAAAACTGTTTTTT. Full variable domain (remainder filled in from reference TRBV28 and TRBJ1-4): DVKVTQSSRYLVKRTGEKVFLECVQDMDHENMFWYRQDPGLGLRLIYFSYDVKMKEKGDIPEGYSVSREKKERFSLILESASTNQTSMYLCAAGDLVQKLFFGSGTQLSVL.

This clone was counted a few times. This chain connects TRBV20-1 to TRBJ2-7, with D possibly matching TRBD1 (6 bases). CDR3 size: 14 residues. CDR1 DFQATT and CDR2 SNEGSKA come from the germline V gene (reference sequence). Between the trimmed V and J ends, which lost 3 bases and 1 base, there was a span of 13 bases. Here the CDR3 reads CSASSRGESYEQYF. As DNA, the CDR3 is TGCAGTGCTAGTAGCAGGGGCGAGTCCTACGAGCAGTACTTC.

V gene TRBV25-1 combines with J gene TRBJ2-3; 8 bases fit TRBD2. Trimming removed 5 bases from V and 6 bases from J; junction bases left unmatched: 10. The CDR3 consists of 15 residues. The germline V gene has CDR1 MGHDK and CDR2 SYGVNS. CDR3 loop: CASSSRTSRHDTQYF. CDR3 in DNA: TGTGCCAGCAGTTCCAGGACTAGCCGGCACGATACGCAGTATTTT.

CDR3 coding DNA: TGTGCCAGCAGCTCGGGACAGGGGGGGGCTTGGGAGCAGTACTTC. Translated: CASSSGQGGAWEQYF. The V gene is TRBV7-2, the J gene TRBJ2-7, with 11 bases aligning to TRBD1. From germline, CDR1 is SGHTA and CDR2 FQGNSA. With 4 bases clipped from V and 7 bases from J, the junction kept 9 bases outside the gene matches. The CDR3 is 15 residues long.

The rearrangement uses TRBV30 and TRBJ2-1, with 12 bases identical to TRBD1. The ends lost 0 bases at V and 7 bases at J; junction bases unmatched: 7. Germline CDR1 and CDR2: GTSNPN and SVGIG (reference sequence). The CDR3 consists of 16 residues. In DNA, the CDR3 is TGTGCCTGGAGTGTCCGGGACAGGGGGCCTAGTAATGAGCAGTTCTTC. Protein sequence: CAWSVRDRGPSNEQFF.

This chain uses TRBV29-1 with TRBJ2-5; perhaps TRBD1 as D (7 bases). Trimming took 4 bases from V and 4 from J, leaving 16 bases between them. This CDR3 region has 14 residues. Germline CDR1 SQVTM, CDR2 ANQGSEA. The CDR3 region is CSVVGRGEAETQYF. As DNA, the CDR3 is TGCAGCGTTGTTGGCAGGGGGGAGGCAGAGACCCAGTACTTC. Based on the CDR3 plus reference TRBV29-1 and TRBJ2-5, the full variable domain is SAVISQKPSRDICQRGTSLTIQCQVDSQVTMMFWYRQQPGQSLTLIATANQGSEATYESGFVIDKFPISRPNLTFSTLTVSNMSPEDSSIYLCSVVGRGEAETQYFGPGTRLLVL.

The chain has TRBV4-3 and TRBJ2-1; 11 nucleotides match TRBD2. CDR1 LGHNA and CDR2 YSLEER come from the germline V gene. This CDR3 is 18 amino acids long. With V trimmed by 0 bases and J by 2 bases, 6 bases remained unmatched. The CDR3 sequence: CASSQEFVAGGPYNEQFF. CDR3 coding DNA: TGCGCCAGCAGCCAAGAGTTCGTAGCGGGAGGGCCCTACAATGAGCAGTTCTTC.

The V gene is TRBV6-2 or TRBV6-3, the J gene TRBJ1-1; tentative D call: TRBD1 (6 bases). The CDR3 loop spans 16 amino acids. CDR1 MNHEY and CDR2 SVGEGT come from the germline V gene. The germline V and J ends were trimmed by 2 bases and 5 bases, with 18 bases remaining between them. This chain's CDR3 is CASSYVGGRGNTEAFF. CDR3 DNA: TGTGCCAGCAGTTACGTCGGGGGGCGCGGTAATACTGAAGCTTTCTTT.